One sample yielded the 8 T cell receptor beta chains listed below, sequenced in a study of blood T cells in healthy people across ages. With a J-beta primer mix and a sample-barcoded 5' primer, a second PCR ran roughly 6 to 12 cycles. TCRdb re-derived calls from the 5' RACE reads in MiXCR, one entry per CDR3 protein. The sample has about 590,000 distinct CDR3 sequences; about 30% are singletons. The source material was blood. The receptors were sampled from a woman of 80 years or more in good health.

This chain joins TRBV12-3 or TRBV12-4 and TRBJ2-3; 12 positions match TRBD2. J gave up 4 bases and V 4 bases, and 9 bases lay outside the gene matches. CDR3 length equals 17 residues. The CDR3 region is CASSYRTSGVRADTQYF. The CDR3 nucleotides are TGTGCCAGCAGTTACCGGACTAGCGGGGTTAGAGCAGATACGCAGTATTTT.

This clonotype was counted a few times. The chain couples TRBV21-1 to TRBJ2-4; the table calls TRBD1, which could not be checked here. TRBV21-1 is shown as a pseudogene. The CDR3 length is 15 residues. CDR3 sequence reads: CASSKGSVAGDIQYF. CDR3 DNA: TGTGCCAGCAGCAAAGGGTCCGTCGCCGGGGACATTCAGTACTTC.

This clonotype has ten or more counts. This rearrangement joins TRBV20-1 to TRBJ2-3; D call uncertain. Trimming stripped 3 bases from V and 12 bases from J, with 16 bases between. CDR1 is DFQATT and CDR2 is SNEGSKA in the germline V gene (reference sequence). There are 12 residues in the CDR3. The CDR3 spells CSARDPPAPQYF. The CDR3 DNA is TGCAGTGCTAGGGACCCACCCGCACCCCAGTATTTT.

The table lists this clonotype with a few counts. The chain uses TRBV7-8 and TRBJ1-6; no firm D call. V lost 1 base and J lost 9, with 7 bases in between. Germline lookup yields CDR1 SGHVS and CDR2 FQNEAQ. CDR3 length equals 13 residues. Here the CDR3 DNA reads TGTGCCAGCAGCTTAGGGCGGGGTTCACCCCTCCACTTT. Its translation is CASSLGRGSPLHF.

Remarks on this clonotype: This may come from a read error, since a much larger clone is one base off. CDR3 in amino acids: CASGQSGGAVDTQYF. The CDR3 coding sequence is TGTGCCAGCGGCCAGAGTGGAGGGGCAGTAGATACGCAGTATTTT. V is TRBV3-1 and J is TRBJ2-3; D may be TRBD2 (6 bases). Germline CDR1 LGHDT, CDR2 YNNKEL (reference sequence). The CDR3 extends over 15 amino acids.

As concerns this clonotype: Compared with germline, one end of the junction differs, possibly owing to a read error. The chain links TRBV20-1 to TRBJ2-1; the D gene could be TRBD1 or TRBD2 (5 bases each). The CDR3 covers 13 residues. Germline V gene sequence: CDR1 DFQATT, CDR2 SNEGSKA (reference sequence). The CDR3 reads CSASPGRYNEQFF. Written as DNA, the CDR3 is TGCAGTGCTAGCCCGGGACGGTACAACGAGCAGTTCTTC.

J is TRBJ2-2 and V is TRBV11-2, with D perhaps TRBD1 or TRBD2 (6 bases each). This CDR3 region has 14 residues. V was pared by 5 bases and J by 3 bases, with 10 bases between. The germline gives CDR1 SGHAT, CDR2 FQNNGV. CDR3 sequence reads: CASSPGAYTGELFF. CDR3 DNA: TGTGCCAGCAGCCCGGGGGCCTACACCGGGGAGCTGTTTTTT.

There are many counts of this clonotype. The rearrangement links TRBV12-3 or TRBV12-4 to TRBJ2-1; the D is unclear. Trimming stripped 3 bases from V and 0 bases from J, with 18 bases between. The length of the CDR3 is 18 residues. The CDR3 coding sequence is TGTGCCAGCAGTTTTTGGTCCCGGCTGCGAAGCTCCTACAATGAGCAGTTCTTC. This codes for CASSFWSRLRSSYNEQFF.